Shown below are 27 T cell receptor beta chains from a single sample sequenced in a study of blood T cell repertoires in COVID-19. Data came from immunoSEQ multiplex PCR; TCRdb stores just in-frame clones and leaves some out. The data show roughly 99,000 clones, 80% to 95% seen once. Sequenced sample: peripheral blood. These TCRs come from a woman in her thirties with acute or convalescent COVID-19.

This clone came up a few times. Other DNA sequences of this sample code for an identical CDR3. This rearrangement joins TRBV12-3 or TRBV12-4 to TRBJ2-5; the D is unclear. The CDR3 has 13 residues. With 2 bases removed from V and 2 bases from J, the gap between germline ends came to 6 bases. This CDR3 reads CASSLYSQETQYF. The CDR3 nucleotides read TGTGCCAGCAGTTTATACTCGCAAGAGACCCAGTACTTC.

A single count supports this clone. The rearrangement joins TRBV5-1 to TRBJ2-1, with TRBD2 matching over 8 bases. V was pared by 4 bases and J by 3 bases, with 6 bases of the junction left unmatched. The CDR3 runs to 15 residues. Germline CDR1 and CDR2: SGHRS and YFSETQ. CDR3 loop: CASSRAGVDYNEQFF. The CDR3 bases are TGCGCCAGCAGCCGAGCGGGAGTCGACTACAATGAGCAGTTCTTC.

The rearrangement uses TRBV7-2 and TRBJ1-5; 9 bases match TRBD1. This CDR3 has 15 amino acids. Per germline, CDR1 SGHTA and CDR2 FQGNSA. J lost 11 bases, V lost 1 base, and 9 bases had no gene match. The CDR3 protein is CASSLGGGTGRAQHF. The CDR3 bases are TGTGCCAGCAGCTTAGGAGGGGGGACAGGGAGAGCCCAGCATTTT.

The CDR3 sequence is CASSLVPGRTAFYEQYF. Here the CDR3 DNA reads TGTGCCAGCAGCTTAGTCCCAGGCCGAACCGCCTTCTACGAGCAGTACTTC. The chain is built from TRBV11-2 and TRBJ2-7; D is uncertain. The CDR3 is 17 residues long. V gave up 1 base and J gave up 3 bases, with 19 bases separating them. Germline V gene sequence: CDR1 SGHAT, CDR2 FQNNGV.

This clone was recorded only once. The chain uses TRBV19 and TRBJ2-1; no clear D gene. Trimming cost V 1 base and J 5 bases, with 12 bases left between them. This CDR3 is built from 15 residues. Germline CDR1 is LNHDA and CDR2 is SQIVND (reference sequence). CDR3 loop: CASSIGPNPNNEQFF. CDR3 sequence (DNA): TGTGCCAGTAGTATAGGCCCTAACCCGAACAATGAGCAGTTCTTC.

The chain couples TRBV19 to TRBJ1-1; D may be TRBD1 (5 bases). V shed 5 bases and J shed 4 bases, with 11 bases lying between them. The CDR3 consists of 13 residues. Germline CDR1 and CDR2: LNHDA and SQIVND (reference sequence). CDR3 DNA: TGTGCCAGTAGTGCACAGGTGTCCACTGAAGCTTTCTTT. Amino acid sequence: CASSAQVSTEAFF.

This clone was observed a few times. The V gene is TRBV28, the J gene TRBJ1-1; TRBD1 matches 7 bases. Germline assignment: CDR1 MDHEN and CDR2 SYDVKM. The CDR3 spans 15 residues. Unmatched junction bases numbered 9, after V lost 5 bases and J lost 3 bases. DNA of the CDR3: TGTGCCAGCAGTCGGGGGACAGAGCTCTACACTGAAGCTTTCTTT. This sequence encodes CASSRGTELYTEAFF.

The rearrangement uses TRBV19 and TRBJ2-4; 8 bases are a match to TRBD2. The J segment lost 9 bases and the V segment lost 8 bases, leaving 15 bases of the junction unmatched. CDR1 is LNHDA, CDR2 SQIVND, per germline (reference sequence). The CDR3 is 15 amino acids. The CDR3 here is CASWEGSGSWVIQYF. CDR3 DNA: TGTGCCAGTTGGGAGGGGAGCGGGAGCTGGGTCATTCAGTACTTC.

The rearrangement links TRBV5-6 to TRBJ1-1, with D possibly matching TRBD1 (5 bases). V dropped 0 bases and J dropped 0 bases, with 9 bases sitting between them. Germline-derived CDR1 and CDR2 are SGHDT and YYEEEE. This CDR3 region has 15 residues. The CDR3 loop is CASSLAPGLNTEAFF. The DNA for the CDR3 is TGTGCCAGCAGCTTGGCCCCAGGGCTGAACACTGAAGCTTTCTTT.

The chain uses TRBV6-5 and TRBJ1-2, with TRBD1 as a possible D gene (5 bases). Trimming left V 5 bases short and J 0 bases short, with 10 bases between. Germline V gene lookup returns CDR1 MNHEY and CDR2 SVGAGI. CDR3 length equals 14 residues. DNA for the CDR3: TGTGCCAGCAGTCGAGACAGATCTAACTATGGCTACACCTTC. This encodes CASSRDRSNYGYTF.

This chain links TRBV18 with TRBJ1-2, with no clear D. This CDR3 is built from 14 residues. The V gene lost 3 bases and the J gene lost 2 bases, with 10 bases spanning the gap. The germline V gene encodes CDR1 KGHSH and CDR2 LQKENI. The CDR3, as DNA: TGTGCCAGCTCACCCCTGGGCGTGAACTATGGCTACACCTTC. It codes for CASSPLGVNYGYTF.

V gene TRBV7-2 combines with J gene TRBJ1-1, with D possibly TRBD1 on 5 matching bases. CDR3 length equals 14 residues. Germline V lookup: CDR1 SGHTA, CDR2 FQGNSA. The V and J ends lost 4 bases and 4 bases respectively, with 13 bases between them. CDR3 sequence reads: CASSSSVGGTEAFF. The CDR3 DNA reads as TGTGCCAGCAGCTCATCAGTCGGGGGCACTGAAGCTTTCTTT.

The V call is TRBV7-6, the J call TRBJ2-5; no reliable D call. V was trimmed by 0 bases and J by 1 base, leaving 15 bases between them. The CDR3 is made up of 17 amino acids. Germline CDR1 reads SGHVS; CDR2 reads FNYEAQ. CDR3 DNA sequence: TGTGCCAGCAGCTTAGCGGGCCGAACCCGAACCCAAGAGACCCAGTACTTC. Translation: CASSLAGRTRTQETQYF.

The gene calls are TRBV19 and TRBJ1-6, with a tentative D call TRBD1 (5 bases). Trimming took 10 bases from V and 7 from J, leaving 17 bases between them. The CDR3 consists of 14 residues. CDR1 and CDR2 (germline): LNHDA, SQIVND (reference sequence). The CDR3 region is CATRSGTFNSPLHF. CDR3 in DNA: TGTGCCACCCGCTCAGGGACTTTCAATTCACCCCTCCACTTT.

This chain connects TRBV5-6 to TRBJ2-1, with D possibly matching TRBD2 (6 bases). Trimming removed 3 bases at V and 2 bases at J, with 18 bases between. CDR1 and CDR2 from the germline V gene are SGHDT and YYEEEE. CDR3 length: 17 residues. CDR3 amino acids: CASSSVSGVRPYNEQFF. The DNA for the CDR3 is TGTGCCAGCAGCTCAGTTAGCGGTGTCCGACCCTACAATGAGCAGTTCTTC.

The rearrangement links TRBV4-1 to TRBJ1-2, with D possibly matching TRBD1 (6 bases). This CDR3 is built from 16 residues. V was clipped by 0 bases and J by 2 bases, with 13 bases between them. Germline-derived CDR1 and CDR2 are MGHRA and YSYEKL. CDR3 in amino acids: CASSQEGGGANYGYTF. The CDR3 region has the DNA TGCGCCAGCAGCCAAGAGGGCGGGGGCGCCAACTATGGCTACACCTTC.

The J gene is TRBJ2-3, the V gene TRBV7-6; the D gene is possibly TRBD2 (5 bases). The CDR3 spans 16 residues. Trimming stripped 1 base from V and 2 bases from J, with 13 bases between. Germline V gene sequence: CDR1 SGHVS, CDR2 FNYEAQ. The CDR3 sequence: CASSLGTMRDTDTQYF. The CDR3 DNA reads TGTGCCAGCAGCTTAGGCACGATGAGGGACACAGATACGCAGTATTTT.

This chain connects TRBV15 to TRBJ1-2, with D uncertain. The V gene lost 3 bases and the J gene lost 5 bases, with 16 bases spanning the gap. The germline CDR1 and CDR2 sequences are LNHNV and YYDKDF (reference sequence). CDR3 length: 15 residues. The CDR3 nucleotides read TGTGCCACCAGCAGGGAGTTATTAAACGAGTATGGCTACACCTTC. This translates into CATSRELLNEYGYTF. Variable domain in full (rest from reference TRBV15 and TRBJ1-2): DAMVIQNPRYQVTQFGKPVTLSCSQTLNHNVMYWYQQKSSQAPKLLFHYYDKDFNNEADTPDNFQSRRPNTSFCFLDIRSPGLGDTAMYLCATSRELLNEYGYTFGSGTRLTVV.

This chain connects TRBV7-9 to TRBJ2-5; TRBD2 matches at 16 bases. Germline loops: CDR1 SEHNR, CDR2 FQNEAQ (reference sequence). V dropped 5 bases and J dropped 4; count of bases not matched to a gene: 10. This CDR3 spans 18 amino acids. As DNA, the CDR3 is TGTGCCAGCAGCCAGGGGACTAGCGGGAGGGCCTCTTCAGAGACCCAGTACTTC. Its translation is CASSQGTSGRASSETQYF. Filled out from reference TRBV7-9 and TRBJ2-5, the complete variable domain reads DTGVSQNPRHKITKRGQNVTFRCDPISEHNRLYWYRQTLGQGPEFLTYFQNEAQLEKSRLLSDRFSAERPKGSFSTLEIQRTEQGDSAMYLCASSQGTSGRASSETQYFGPGTRLLVL.

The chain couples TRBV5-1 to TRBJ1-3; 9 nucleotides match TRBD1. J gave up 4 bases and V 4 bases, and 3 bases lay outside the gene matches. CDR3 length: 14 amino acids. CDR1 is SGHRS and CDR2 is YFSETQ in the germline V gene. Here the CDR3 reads CASSATGGGNTIYF. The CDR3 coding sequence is TGCGCCAGCAGCGCGACAGGGGGAGGAAACACCATATATTTT.

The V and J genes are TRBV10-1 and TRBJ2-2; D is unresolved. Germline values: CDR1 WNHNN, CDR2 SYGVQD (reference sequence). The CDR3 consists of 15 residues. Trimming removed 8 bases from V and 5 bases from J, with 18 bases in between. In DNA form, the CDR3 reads TGCGCCAGCTCTTCGCACATGCAAAGTACCGGGGAGCTGTTTTTT. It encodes CASSSHMQSTGELFF.

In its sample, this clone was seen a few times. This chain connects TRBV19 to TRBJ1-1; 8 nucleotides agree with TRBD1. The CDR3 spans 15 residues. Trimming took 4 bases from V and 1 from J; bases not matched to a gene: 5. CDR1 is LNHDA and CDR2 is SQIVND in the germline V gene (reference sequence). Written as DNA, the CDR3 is TGTGCCAGTAGTAGGAACGGACAGGGGAACACTGAAGCTTTCTTT. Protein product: CASSRNGQGNTEAFF.

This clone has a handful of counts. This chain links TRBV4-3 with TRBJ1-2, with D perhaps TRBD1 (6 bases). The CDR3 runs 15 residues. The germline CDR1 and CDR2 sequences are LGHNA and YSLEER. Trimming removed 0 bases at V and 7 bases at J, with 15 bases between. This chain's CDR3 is CASSQEIAGARGYTF. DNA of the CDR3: TGCGCCAGCAGCCAAGAAATCGCGGGGGCGCGTGGCTACACCTTC.

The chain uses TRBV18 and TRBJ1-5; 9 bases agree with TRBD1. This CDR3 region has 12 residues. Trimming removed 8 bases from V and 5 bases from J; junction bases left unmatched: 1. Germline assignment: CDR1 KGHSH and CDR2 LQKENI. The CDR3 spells CASRQGDQPQHF. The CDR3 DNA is TGTGCCAGCCGACAGGGGGATCAGCCCCAGCATTTT. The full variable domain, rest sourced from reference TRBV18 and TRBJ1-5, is NAGVMQNPRHLVRRRGQEARLRCSPMKGHSHVYWYRQLPEEGLKFMVYLQKENIIDESGMPKERFSAEFPKEGPSILRIQQVVRGDSAAYFCASRQGDQPQHFGDGTRLSIL.

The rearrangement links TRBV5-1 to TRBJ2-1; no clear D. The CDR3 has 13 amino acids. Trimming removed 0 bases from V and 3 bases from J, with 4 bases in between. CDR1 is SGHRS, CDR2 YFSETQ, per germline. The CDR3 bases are TGCGCCAGCAGCTTGGATCTCTACAATGAGCAGTTCTTC. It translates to CASSLDLYNEQFF.

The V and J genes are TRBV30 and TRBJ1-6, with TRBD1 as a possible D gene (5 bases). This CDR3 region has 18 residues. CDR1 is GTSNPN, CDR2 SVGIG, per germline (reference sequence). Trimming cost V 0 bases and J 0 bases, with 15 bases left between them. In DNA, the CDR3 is TGTGCCTGGAGTGTACAAAGGACAACCAACTCCTATAATTCACCCCTCCACTTT. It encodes CAWSVQRTTNSYNSPLHF.

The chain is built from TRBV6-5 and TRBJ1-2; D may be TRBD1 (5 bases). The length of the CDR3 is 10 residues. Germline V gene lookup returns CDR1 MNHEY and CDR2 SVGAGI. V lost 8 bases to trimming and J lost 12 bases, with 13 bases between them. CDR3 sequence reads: CASRREIHTF. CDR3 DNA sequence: TGTGCCAGCCGCAGGGAAATACACACCTTC.